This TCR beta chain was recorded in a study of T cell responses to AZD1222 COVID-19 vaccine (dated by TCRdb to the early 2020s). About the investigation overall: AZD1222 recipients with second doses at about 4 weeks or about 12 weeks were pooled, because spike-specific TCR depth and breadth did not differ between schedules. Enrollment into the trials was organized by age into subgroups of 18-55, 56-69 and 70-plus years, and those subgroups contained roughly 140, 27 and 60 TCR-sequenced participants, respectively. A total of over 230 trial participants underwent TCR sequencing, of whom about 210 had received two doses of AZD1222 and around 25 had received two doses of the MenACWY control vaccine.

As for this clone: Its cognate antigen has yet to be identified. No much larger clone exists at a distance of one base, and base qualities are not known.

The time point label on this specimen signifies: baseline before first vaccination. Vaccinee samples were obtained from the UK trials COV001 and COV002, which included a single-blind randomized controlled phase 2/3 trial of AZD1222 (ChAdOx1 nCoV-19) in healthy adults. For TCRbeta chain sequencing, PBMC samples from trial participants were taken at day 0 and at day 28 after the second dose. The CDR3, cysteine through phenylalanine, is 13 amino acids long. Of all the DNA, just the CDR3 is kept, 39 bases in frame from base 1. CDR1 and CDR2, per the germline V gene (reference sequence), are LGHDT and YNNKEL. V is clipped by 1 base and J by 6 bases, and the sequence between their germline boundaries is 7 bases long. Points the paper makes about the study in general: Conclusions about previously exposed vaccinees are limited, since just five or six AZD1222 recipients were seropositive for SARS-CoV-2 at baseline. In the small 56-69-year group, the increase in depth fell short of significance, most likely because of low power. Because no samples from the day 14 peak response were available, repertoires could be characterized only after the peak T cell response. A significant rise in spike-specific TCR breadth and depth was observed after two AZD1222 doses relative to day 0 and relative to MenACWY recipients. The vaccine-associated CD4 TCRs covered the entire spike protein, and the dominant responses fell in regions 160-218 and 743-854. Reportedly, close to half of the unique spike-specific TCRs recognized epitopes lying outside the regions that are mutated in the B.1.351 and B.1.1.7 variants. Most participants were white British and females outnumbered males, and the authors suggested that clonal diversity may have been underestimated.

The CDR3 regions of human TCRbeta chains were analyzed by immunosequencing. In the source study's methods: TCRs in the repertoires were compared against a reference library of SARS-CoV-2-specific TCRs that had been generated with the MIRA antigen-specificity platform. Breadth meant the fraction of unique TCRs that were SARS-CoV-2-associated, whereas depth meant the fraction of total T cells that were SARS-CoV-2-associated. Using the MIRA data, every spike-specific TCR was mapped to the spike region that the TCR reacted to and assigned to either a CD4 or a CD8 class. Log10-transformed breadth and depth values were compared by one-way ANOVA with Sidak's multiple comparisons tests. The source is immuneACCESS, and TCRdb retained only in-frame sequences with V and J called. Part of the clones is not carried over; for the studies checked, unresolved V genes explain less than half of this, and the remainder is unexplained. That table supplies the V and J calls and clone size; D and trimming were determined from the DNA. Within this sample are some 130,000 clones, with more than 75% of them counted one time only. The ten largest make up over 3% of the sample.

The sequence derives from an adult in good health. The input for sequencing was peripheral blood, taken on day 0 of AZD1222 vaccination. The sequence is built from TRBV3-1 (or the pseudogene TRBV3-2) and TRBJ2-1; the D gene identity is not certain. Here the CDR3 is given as CASSQGNFNEQFF. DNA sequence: TGTGCCAGCAGCCAAGGGAATTTCAATGAGCAGTTCTTC.